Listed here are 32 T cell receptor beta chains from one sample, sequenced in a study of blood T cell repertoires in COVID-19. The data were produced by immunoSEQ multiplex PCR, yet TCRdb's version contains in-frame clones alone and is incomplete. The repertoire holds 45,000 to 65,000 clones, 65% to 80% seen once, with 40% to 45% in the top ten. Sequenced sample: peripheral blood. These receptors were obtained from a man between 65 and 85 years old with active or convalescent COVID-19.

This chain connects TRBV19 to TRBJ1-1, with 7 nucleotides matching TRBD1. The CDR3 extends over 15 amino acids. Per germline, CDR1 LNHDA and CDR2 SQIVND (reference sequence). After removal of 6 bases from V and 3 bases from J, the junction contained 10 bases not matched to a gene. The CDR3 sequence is CASRTGRLGDTEAFF. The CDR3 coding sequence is TGTGCCAGTAGGACAGGGCGACTGGGGGACACTGAAGCTTTCTTT.

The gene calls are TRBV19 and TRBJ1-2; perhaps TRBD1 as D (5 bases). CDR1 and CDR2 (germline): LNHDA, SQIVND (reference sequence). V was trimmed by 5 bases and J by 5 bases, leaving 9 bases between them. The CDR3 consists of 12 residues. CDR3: CASSVKGYGYTF. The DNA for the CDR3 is TGTGCCAGTAGTGTCAAGGGGTATGGCTACACCTTC.

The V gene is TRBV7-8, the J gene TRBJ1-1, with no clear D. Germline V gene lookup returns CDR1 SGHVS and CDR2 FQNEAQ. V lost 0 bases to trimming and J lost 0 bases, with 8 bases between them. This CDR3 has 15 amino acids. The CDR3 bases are TGTGCCAGCAGCTTAGCCATAACATTGAACACTGAAGCTTTCTTT. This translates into CASSLAITLNTEAFF.

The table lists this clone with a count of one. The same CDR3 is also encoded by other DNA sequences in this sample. Here the CDR3 DNA reads TGTGCCAGCAGCCAAGCAGGGGCCGGGGCCAACGTCCTGACTTTC. It translates to CASSQAGAGANVLTF. This chain links TRBV3-1 (or the pseudogene TRBV3-2) with TRBJ2-6; tentatively, D is TRBD1 (6 bases). There are 15 residues in the CDR3. The V and J ends lost 1 base and 4 bases respectively, with 8 bases between them. CDR1 is LGHDT and CDR2 is YNNKEL in the germline V gene (reference sequence).

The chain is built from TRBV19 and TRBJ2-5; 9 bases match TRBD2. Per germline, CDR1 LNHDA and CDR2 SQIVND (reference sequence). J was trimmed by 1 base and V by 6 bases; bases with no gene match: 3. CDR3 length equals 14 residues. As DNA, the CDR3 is TGTGCCAGTAGGGTTAGCGGGGGCCAAGAGACCCAGTACTTC. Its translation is CASRVSGGQETQYF.

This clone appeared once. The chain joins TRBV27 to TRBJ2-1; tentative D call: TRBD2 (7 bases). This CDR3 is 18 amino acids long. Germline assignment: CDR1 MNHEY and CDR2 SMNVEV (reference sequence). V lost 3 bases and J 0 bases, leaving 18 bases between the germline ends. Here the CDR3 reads CASSFPRGGGPSYNEQFF. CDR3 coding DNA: TGTGCCAGCAGTTTCCCTCGAGGGGGGGGCCCCTCCTACAATGAGCAGTTCTTC.

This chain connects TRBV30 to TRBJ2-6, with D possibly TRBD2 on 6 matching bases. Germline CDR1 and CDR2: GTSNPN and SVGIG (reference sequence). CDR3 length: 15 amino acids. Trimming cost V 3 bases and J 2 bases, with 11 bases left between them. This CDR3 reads CAWSAGTPGANVLTF. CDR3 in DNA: TGTGCCTGGAGCGCGGGGACTCCTGGGGCCAACGTCCTGACTTTC.

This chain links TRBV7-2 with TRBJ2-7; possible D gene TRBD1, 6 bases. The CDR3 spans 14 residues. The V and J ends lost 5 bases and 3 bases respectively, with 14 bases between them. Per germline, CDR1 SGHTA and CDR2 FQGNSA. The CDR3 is CASSLPTGYYEQYF. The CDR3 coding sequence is TGTGCCAGCAGCCTACCTACAGGGTACTACGAGCAGTACTTC.

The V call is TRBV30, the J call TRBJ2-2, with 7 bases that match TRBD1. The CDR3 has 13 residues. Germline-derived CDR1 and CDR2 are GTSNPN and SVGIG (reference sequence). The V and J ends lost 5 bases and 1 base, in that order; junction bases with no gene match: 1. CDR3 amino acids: CAWDRVNTGELFF. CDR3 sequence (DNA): TGTGCCTGGGACAGGGTGAACACCGGGGAGCTGTTTTTT.

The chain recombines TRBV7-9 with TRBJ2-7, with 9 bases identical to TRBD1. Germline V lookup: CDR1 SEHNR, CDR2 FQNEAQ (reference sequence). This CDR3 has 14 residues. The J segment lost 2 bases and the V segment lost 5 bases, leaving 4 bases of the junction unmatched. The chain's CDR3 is CASSAGTGTYEQYF. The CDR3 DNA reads TGTGCCAGCAGCGCCGGGACAGGGACCTACGAGCAGTACTTC.

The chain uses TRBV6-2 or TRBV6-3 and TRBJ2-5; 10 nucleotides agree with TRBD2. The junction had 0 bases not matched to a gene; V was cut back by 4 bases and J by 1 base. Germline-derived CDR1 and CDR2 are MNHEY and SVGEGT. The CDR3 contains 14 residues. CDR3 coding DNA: TGTGCCAGCAGTTCTAGCGGGGGCCAAGAGACCCAGTACTTC. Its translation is CASSSSGGQETQYF.

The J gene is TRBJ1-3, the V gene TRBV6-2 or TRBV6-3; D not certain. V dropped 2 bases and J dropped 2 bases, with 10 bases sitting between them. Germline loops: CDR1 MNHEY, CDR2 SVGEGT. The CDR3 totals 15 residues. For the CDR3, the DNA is TGTGCCAGCAGTTACCTCGGGGTACCTGGAAACACCATATATTTT. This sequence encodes CASSYLGVPGNTIYF.

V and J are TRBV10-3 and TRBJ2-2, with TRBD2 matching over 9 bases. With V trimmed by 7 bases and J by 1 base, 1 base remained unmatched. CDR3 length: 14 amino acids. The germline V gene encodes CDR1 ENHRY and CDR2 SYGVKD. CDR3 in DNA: TGTGCCATCAATAGCGGGGGGAACACCGGGGAGCTGTTTTTT. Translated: CAINSGGNTGELFF.

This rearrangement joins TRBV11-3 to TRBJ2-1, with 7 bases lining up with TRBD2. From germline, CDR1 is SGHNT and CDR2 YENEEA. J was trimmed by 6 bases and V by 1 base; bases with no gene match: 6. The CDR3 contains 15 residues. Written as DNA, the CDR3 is TGTGCCAGCAGCTTAGTGAGCGGGGTGAGCAATGAGCAGTTCTTC. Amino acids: CASSLVSGVSNEQFF.

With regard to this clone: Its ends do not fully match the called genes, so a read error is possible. This CDR3 is CASSRLAGGPYNEQFF. The CDR3, as DNA: TGTGCTAGCAGCCGACTAGCGGGAGGTCCCTACAATGAGCAGTTCTTC. This chain uses TRBV7-7 with TRBJ2-1, with TRBD2 matching over 13 bases. Per the germline V gene, CDR1 is SSHAT and CDR2 is FNYEAQ (reference sequence). The CDR3 has 16 residues.

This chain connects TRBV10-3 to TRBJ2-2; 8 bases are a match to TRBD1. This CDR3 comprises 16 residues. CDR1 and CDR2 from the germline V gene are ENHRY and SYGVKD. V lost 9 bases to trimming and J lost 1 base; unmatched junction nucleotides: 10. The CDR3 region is CAIKGTDRENTGELFF. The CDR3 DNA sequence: TGTGCCATAAAGGGCACGGACAGGGAGAACACCGGGGAGCTGTTTTTT.

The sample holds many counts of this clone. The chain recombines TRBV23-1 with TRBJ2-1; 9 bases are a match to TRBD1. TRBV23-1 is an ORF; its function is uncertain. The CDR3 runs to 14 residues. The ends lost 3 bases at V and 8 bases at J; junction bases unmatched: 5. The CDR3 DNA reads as TGCGCCAGCAGTCACGAGGACAGGGGCGATGAGCAGTTCTTC. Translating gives CASSHEDRGDEQFF.

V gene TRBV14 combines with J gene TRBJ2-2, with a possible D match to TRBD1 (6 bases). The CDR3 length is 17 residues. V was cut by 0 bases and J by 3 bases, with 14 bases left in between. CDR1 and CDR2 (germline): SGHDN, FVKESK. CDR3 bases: TGTGCCAGCAGCCAAGATTGGACAGCCCGACACACCGGGGAGCTGTTTTTT. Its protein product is CASSQDWTARHTGELFF.

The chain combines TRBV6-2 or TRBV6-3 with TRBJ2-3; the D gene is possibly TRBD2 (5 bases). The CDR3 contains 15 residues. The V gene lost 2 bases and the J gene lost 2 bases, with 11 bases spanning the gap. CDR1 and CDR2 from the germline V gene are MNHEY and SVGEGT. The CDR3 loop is CASSYPGSYTDTQYF. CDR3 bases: TGTGCCAGCAGTTACCCGGGATCATACACAGATACGCAGTATTTT.

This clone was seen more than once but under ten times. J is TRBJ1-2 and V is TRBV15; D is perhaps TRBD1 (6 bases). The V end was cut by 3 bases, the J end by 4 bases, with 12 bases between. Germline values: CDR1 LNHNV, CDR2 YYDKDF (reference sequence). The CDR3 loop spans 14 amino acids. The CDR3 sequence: CATSRAQGLYGYTF. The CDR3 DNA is TGTGCCACCAGCAGGGCACAGGGTCTCTATGGCTACACCTTC. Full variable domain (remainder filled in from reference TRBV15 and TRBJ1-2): DAMVIQNPRYQVTQFGKPVTLSCSQTLNHNVMYWYQQKSSQAPKLLFHYYDKDFNNEADTPDNFQSRRPNTSFCFLDIRSPGLGDTAMYLCATSRAQGLYGYTFGSGTRLTVV.

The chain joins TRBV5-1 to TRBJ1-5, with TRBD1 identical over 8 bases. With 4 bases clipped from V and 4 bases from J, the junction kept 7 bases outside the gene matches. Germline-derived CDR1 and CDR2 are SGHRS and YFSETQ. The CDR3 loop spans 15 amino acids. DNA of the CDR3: TGCGCCAGCAGCCTGACAGGGGACGGGAATCAGCCCCAGCATTTT. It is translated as CASSLTGDGNQPQHF.

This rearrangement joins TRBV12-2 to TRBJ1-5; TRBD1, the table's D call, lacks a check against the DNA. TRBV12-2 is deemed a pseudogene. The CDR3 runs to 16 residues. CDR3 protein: CASRPGTGGAGQPQHF. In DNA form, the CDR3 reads TGTGCAAGTCGCCCCGGGACAGGGGGCGCGGGCCAGCCCCAGCATTTT.

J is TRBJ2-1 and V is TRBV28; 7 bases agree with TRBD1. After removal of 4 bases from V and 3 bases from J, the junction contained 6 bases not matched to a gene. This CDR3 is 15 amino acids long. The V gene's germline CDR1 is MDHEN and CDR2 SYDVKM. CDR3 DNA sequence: TGTGCCAGCAGTTATACAGGGGTGGGCTACAATGAGCAGTTCTTC. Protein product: CASSYTGVGYNEQFF.

CDR3 DNA sequence: TGTGCCATCAGGACAGAATACTCTGGAAACACCATATATTTT. It is translated as CAIRTEYSGNTIYF. This chain connects TRBV10-3 to TRBJ1-3; D is possibly TRBD1 (5 bases). Deletions cut 6 bases from V and 0 bases from J, with 9 bases between. This CDR3 has 14 amino acids. Germline loops: CDR1 ENHRY, CDR2 SYGVKD.

Here the CDR3 DNA reads TGCAGCGTTTATATTCCGGGACAATCCTCCCGGGTGGCCCAGTACTTC. It encodes CSVYIPGQSSRVAQYF. The gene calls are TRBV29-1 and TRBJ2-5; a weak D match, TRBD1 (6 bases). This CDR3 contains 16 residues. V dropped 5 bases and J dropped 9 bases, with 28 bases sitting between them. Germline V gene data show CDR1 as SQVTM and CDR2 as ANQGSEA.

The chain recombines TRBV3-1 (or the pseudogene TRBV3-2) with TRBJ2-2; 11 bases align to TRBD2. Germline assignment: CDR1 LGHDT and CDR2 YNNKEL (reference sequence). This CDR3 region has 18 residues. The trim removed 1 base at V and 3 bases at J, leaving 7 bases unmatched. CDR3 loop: CASSQATGLAVHTGELFF. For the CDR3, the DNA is TGTGCCAGCAGCCAAGCTACGGGACTAGCGGTCCACACCGGGGAGCTGTTTTTT.

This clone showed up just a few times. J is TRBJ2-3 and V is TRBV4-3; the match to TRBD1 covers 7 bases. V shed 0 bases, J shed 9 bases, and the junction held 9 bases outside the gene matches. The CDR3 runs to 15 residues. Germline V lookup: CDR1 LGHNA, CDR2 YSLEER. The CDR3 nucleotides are TGCGCCAGCAGCCAAGAGGACAGGAATTCATGGACGCAGTATTTT. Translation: CASSQEDRNSWTQYF.

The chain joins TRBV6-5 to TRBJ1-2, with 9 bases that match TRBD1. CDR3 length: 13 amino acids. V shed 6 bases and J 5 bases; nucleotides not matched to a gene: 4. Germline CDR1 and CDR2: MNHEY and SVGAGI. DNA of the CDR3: TGTGCCAGCAGCACAGGGGGCGGGTATGGCTACACCTTC. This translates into CASSTGGGYGYTF.

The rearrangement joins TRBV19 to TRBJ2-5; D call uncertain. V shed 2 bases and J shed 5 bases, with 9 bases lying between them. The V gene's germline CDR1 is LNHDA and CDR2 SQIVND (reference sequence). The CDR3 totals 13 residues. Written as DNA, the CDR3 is TGTGCCAGTAGTATATCGCCTAGGGAGACCCAGTACTTC. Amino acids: CASSISPRETQYF. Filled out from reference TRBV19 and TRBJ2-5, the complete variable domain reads DGGITQSPKYLFRKEGQNVTLSCEQNLNHDAMYWYRQDPGQGLRLIYYSQIVNDFQKGDIAEGYSVSREKKESFPLTVTSAQKNPTAFYLCASSISPRETQYFGPGTRLLVL.

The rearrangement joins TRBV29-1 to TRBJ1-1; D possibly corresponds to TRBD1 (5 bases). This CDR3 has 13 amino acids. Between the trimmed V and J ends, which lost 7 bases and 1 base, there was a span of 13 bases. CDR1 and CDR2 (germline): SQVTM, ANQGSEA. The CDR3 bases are TGCAGCGGGGGCCACGAGAGGAACACTGAAGCTTTCTTT. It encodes CSGGHERNTEAFF.

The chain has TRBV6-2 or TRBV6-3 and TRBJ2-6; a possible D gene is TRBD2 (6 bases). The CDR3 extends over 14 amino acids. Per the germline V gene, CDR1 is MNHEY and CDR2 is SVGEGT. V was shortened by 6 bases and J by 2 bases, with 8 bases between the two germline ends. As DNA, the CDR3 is TGTGCCAGCAGCTCGGGGGCTGGGGCCAACGTCCTGACTTTC. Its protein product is CASSSGAGANVLTF.

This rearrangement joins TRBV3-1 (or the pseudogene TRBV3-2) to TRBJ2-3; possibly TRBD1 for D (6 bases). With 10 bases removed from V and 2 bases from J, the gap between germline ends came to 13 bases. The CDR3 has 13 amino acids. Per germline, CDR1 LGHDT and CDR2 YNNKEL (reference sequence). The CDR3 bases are TGTGCCATCGGGACATTAGACACAGATACGCAGTATTTT. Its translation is CAIGTLDTDTQYF.